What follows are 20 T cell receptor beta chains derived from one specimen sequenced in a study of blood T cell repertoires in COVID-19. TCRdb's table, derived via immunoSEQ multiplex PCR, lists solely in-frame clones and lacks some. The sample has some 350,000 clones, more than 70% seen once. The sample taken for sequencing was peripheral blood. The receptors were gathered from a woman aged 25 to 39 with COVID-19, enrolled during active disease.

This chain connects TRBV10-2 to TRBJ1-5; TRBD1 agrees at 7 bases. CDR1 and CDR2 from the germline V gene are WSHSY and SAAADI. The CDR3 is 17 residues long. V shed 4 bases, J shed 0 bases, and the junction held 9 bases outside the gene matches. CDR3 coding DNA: TGCGCCAGCAGTGGGGACAGCTTGCCATATAGCAATCAGCCCCAGCATTTT. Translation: CASSGDSLPYSNQPQHF.

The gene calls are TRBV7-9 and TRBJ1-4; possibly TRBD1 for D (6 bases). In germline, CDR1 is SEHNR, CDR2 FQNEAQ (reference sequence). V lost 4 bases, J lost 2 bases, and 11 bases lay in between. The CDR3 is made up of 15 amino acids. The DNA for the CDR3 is TGTGCCAGCAGCTCAAGGGGGAAGACTAATGAAAAACTGTTTTTT. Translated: CASSSRGKTNEKLFF.

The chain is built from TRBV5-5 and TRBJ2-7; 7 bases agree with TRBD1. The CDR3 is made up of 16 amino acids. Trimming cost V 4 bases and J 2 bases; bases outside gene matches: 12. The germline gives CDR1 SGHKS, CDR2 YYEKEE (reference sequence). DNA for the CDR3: TGTGCCAGCAGCCGGGAAGGACAGGCGAGTACCTACGAGCAGTACTTC. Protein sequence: CASSREGQASTYEQYF.

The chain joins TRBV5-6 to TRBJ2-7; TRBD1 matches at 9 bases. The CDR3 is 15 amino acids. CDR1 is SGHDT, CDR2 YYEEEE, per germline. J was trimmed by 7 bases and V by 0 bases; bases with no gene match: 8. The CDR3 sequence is CASSLAGQGLREQYF. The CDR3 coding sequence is TGTGCCAGCAGCTTGGCCGGACAGGGGTTGCGGGAGCAGTACTTC. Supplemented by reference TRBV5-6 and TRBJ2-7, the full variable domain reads DAGVTQSPTHLIKTRGQQVTLRCSPKSGHDTVSWYQQALGQGPQFIFQYYEEEERQRGNFPDRFSGHQFPNYSSELNVNALLLGDSALYLCASSLAGQGLREQYFGPGTRLTVT.

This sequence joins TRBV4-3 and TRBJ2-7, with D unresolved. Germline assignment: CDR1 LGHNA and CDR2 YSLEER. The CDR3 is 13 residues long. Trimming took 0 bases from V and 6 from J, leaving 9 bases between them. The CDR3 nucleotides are TGCGCCAGCAGCCAAGAATACGCCGGCGAGCAGTACTTC. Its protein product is CASSQEYAGEQYF.

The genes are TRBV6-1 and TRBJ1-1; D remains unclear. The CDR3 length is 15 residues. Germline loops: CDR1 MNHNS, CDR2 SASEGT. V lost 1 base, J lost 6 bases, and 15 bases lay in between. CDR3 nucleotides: TGTGCCAGCAGTGAAGTAGAGGGCTTTCGGCCTGAAGCTTTCTTT. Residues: CASSEVEGFRPEAFF.

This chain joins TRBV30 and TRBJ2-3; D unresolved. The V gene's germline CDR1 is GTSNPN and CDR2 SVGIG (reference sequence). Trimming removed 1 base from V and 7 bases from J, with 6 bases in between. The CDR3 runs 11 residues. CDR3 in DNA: TGTGCCTGGAGTGACAGTTATACGCAGTATTTT. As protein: CAWSDSYTQYF. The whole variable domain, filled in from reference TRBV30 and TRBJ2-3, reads SQTIHQWPATLVQPVGSPLSLECTVEGTSNPNLYWYRQAAGRGLQLLFYSVGIGQISSEVPQNLSASRPQDRQFILSSKKLLLSDSGFYLCAWSDSYTQYFGPGTRLTVL.

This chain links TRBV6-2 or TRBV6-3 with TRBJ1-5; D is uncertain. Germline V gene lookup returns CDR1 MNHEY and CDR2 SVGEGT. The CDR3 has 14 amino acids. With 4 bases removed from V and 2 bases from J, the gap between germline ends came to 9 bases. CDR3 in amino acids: CASSFASGNQPQHF. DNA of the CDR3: TGTGCCAGCAGTTTCGCATCGGGCAATCAGCCCCAGCATTTT.

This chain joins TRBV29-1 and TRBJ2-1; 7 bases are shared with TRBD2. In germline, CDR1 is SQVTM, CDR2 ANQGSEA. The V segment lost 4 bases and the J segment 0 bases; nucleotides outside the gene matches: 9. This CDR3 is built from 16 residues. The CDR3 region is CSVVGGDGNSYNEQFF. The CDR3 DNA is TGCAGCGTTGTTGGGGGGGATGGGAACTCCTACAATGAGCAGTTCTTC.

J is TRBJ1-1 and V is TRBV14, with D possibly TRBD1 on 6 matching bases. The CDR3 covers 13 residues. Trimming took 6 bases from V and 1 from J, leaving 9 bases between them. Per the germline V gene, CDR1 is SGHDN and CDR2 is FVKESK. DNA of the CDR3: TGTGCCAGCAGTGCGACAGGGAACACTGAAGCTTTCTTT. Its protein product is CASSATGNTEAFF.

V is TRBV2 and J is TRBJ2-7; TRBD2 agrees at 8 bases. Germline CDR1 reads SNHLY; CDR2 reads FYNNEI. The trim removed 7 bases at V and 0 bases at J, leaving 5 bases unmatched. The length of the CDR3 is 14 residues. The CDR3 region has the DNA TGTGCCAGCAATGACCGGGGGGGCTCCTACGAGCAGTACTTC. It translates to CASNDRGGSYEQYF.

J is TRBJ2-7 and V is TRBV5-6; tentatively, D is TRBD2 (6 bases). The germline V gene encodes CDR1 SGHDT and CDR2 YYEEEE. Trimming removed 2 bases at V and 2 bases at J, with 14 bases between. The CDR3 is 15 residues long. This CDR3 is CASSFGSGLTYEQYV. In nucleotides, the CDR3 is TGTGCCAGCAGCTTCGGTAGCGGCCTAACCTACGAGCAGTACGTC.

The DNA of the CDR3 is TGCGCCAGCAGCCAAGAGGGTTGGGCCAATGAGCAGTTCTTC. As protein: CASSQEGWANEQFF. The chain is built from TRBV4-3 and TRBJ2-1; the D is unclear. The CDR3 has 14 residues. In germline, CDR1 is LGHNA, CDR2 YSLEER. Trimming stripped 0 bases from V and 6 bases from J, with 9 bases between.

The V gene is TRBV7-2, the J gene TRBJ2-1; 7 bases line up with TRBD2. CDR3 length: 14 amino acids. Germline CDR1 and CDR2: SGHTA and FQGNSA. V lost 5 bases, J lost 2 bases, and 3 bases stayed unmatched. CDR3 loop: CASSGGTTYNEQFF. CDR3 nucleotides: TGTGCCAGCAGCGGAGGGACTACCTACAATGAGCAGTTCTTC.

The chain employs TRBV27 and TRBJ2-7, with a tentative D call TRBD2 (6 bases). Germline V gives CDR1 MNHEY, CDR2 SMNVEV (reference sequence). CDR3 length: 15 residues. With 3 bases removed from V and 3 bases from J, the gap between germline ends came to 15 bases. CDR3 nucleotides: TGTGCCAGCAGTTTCCGGGGGACCACAATCTACGAGCAGTACTTC. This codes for CASSFRGTTIYEQYF.

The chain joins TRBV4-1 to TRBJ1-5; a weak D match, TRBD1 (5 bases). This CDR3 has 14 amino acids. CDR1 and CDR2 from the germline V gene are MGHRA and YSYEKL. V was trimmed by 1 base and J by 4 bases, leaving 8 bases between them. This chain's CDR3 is CASSQAGGNQPQHF. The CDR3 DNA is TGCGCCAGCAGCCAAGCGGGGGGGAATCAGCCCCAGCATTTT.

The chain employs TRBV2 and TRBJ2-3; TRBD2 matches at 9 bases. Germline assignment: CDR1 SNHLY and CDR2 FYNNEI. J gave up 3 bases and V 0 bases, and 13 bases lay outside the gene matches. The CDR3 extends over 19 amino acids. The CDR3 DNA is TGTGCCAGCAGTGAAGCCCATGGGGGTAGCGGGAGAGAAACAGATACGCAGTATTTT. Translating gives CASSEAHGGSGRETDTQYF.

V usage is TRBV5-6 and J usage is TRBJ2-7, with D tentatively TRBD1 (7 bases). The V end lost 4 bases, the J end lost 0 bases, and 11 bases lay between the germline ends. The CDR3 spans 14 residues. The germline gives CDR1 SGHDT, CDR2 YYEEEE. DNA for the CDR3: TGTGCCAGCAGCGGAGGGACAGCCTCCTACGAGCAGTACTTC. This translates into CASSGGTASYEQYF.

The CDR3: CAISHEGGANTEAFF. CDR3 sequence (DNA): TGTGCCATCAGTCATGAAGGGGGCGCGAACACTGAAGCTTTCTTT. This chain connects TRBV10-3 to TRBJ1-1; 7 bases align to TRBD1. Germline-derived CDR1 and CDR2 are ENHRY and SYGVKD. V lost 5 bases, J lost 1 base, and 7 bases stayed unmatched. The CDR3 consists of 15 residues.

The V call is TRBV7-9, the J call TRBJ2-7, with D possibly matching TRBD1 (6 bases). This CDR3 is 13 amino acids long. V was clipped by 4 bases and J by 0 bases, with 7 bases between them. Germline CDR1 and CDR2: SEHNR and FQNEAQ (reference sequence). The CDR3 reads CASSSDSSYEQYF. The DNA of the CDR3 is TGTGCCAGCAGCTCGGACAGCTCCTACGAGCAGTACTTC.